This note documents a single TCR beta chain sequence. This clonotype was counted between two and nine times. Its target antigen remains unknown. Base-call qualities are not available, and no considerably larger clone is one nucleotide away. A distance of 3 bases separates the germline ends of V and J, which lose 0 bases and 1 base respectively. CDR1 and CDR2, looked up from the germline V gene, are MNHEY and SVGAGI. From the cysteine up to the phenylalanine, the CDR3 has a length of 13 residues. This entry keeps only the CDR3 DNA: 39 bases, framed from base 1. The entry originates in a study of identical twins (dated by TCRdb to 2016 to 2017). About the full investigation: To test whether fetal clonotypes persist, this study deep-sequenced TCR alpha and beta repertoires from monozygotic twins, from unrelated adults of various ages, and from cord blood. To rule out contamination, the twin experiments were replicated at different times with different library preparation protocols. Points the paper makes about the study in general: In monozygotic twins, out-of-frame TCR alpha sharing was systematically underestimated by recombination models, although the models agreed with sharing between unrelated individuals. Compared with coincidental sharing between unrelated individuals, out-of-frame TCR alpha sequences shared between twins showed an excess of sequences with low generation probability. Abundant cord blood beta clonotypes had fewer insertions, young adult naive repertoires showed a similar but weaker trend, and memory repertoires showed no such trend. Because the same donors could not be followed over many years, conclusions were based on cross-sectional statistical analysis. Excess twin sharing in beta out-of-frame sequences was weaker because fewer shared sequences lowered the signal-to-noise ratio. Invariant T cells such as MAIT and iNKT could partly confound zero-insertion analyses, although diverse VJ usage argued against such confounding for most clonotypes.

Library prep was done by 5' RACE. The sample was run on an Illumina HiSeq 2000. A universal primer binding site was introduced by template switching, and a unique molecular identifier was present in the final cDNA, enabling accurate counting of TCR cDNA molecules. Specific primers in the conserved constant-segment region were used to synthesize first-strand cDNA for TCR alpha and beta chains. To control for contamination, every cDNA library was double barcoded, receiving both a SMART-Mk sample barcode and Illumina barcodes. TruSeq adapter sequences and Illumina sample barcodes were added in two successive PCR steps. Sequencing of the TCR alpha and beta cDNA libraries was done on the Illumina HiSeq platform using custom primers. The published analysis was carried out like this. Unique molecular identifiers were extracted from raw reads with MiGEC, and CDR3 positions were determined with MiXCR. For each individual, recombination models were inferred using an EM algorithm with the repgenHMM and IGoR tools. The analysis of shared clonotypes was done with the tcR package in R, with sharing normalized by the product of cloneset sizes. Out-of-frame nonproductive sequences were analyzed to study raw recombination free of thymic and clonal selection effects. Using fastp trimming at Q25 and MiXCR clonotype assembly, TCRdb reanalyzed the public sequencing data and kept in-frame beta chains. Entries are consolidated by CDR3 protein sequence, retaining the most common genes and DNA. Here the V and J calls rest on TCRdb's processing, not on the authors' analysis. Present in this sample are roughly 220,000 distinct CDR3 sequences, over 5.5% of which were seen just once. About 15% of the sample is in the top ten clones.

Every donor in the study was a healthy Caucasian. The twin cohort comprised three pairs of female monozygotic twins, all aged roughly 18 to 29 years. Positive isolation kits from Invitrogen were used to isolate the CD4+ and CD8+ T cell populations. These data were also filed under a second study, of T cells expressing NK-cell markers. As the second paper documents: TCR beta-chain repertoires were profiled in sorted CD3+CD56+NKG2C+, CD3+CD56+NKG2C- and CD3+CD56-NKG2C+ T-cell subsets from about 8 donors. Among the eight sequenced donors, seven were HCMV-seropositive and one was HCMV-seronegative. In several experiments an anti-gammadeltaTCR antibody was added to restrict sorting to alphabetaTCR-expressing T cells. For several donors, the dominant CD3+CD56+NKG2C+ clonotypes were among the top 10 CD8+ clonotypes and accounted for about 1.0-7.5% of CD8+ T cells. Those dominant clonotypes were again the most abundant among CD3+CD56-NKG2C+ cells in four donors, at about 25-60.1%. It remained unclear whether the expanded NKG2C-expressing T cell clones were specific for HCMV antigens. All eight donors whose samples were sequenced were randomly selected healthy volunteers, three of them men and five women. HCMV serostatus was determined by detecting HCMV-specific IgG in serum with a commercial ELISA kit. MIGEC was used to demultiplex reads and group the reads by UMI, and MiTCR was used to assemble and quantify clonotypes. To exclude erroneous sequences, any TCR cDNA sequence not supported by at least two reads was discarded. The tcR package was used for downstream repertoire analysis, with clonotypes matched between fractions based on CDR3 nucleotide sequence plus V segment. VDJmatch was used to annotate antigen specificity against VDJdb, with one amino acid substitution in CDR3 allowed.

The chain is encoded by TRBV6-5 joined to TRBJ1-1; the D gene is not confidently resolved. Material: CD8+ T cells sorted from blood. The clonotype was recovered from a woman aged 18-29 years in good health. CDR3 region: CASSYSANTEAFF. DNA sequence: TGTGCCAGCAGTTACTCGGCGAACACTGAAGCTTTCTTT.